The table lists the clone carrying this T cell receptor beta chain with a few counts. The antigen remains unidentified. The sample belongs to a study of beta chain features in type 1 diabetes. The sequenced template was cDNA made from the entire isolated RNA. About 3.7 million reads per sample were averaged for naive, central memory and regulatory samples. The data were produced by immunoSEQ multiplex PCR, yet TCRdb's version contains in-frame clones alone and is incomplete. The repertoire includes around 600,000 clones, around an eighth of them detected once, and around 0.12% sits in the top ten. Germline V gives CDR1 SGHKS, CDR2 YYEKEE (reference sequence). Trimming pared 0 bases from V and 4 bases from J, leaving 10 bases between. The CDR3 contains 14 residues. Overall study results and limits: TCRB CDR3s from Type 1 diabetes patients were moderately but significantly shorter in all four CD4+ subsets. The analysis here could not establish whether HLA type shapes TCRB rearrangement.

The source is a man younger than 45 with type 1 diabetes. The sequencing input was naive CD4+ T cells from blood. This chain links TRBV5-5 with TRBJ2-5, with unresolved D. The CDR3 region has the DNA TGTGCCAGCAGCTTGGTGGCACAGAGAGAGACCCAGTACTTC. Translating gives CASSLVAQRETQYF.